This entry concerns a single T cell receptor beta chain. No antigen is known for it. Naive CD8 cells were CD45RO-negative, positively selected for CCR7, excluding terminally differentiated effector memory CD45RA+ cells. The donors, healthy adults who were HIV-negative, had experienced no recent acute infections or vaccinations. The entry originates in a study of shared clonotypes between healthy human individuals. Produced via immunoSEQ multiplex PCR; TCRdb's table is partial and in-frame only. This sample has about 2,100,000 clones, with about 93% found just once. The CDR3 is 17 residues long. Trimming removed 4 bases from V and 5 bases from J; junction bases left unmatched: 15. CDR1 is SGHDT, CDR2 YYEEEE, per germline. General study results and limits: The represented genetic and exposure-history diversity was limited by the small number of donors. Generally, estimated richness proved larger in naive subsets than it did in memory subsets.

The chain links TRBV5-6 to TRBJ2-5; 9 bases map to TRBD1. The sequence came from a man younger than 35 in good health. Some clones in this sample may be carry-over from other donors' samples. Sequences were obtained from naive CD8+ T cells from PBMCs. CDR3 sequence: CASSTNRGRWEWETQYF. For the CDR3, the DNA is TGTGCCAGCAGCACAAACAGGGGGCGCTGGGAATGGGAGACCCAGTACTTC.